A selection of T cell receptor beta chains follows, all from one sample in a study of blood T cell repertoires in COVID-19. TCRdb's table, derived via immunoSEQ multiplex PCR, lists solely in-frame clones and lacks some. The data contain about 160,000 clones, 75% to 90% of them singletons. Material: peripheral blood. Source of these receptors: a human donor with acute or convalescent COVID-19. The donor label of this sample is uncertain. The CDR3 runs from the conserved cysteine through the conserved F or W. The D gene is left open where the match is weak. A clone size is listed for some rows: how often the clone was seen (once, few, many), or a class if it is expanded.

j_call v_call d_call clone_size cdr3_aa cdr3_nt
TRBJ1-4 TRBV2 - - CASSEQGVPNEKLFF TGTGCCAGCAGTGAACAAGGAGTCCCAAATGAAAAACTGTTTTTT
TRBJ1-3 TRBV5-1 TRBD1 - CASSPGQVSGNTIYF TGCGCCAGCAGCCCCGGACAGGTCTCTGGAAACACCATATATTTT
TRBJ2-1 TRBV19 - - CASSSGTTSYNEQFF TGTGCCAGTAGCTCCGGGACAACATCCTACAATGAGCAGTTCTTC
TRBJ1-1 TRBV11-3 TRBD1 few CASSETGVEAFF TGTGCCAGCAGCGAGACAGGGGTGGAAGCTTTCTTT
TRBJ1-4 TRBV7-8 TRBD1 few CASSPGQGNEKLFF TGTGCCAGCAGCCCCGGACAGGGAAATGAAAAACTGTTTTTT
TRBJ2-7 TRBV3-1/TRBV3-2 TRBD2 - CASSQTPGLAGGPPPYEQYF TGTGCCAGCAGCCAGACCCCGGGACTAGCGGGGGGCCCTCCACCCTACGAGCAGTACTTC
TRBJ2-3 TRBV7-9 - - CAGRRGSRTDTQYF TGTGCCGGGAGGAGGGGCTCGAGAACAGATACGCAGTATTTT
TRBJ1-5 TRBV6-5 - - CASRANREQPQHF TGTGCCAGCAGGGCAAACAGGGAACAGCCCCAGCATTTT
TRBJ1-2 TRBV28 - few CASLANYGYTF TGTGCCTCCTTAGCTAACTATGGCTACACCTTC
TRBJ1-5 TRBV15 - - CATSTRASQPQHF TGTGCCACCAGCACCAGGGCTAGTCAGCCCCAGCATTTT
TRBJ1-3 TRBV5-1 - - CASSLALGLGNTIYF TGCGCCAGCAGCTTGGCCCTCGGACTTGGAAACACCATATATTTT
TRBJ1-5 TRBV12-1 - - CASSFVDNRSNQPQHF TGTGCCAGCAGCTTTGTAGACAACAGGAGCAATCAGCCCCAGCATTTT
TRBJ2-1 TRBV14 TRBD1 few CASSRGQGYNEQFF TGTGCCAGCAGCCGCGGACAGGGATACAATGAGCAGTTCTTC
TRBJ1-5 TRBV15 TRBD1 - CATSRDTGTGGASNQPQHF TGTGCCACCAGCAGAGATACCGGGACAGGGGGCGCGAGCAATCAGCCCCAGCATTTT
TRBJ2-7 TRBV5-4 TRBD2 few CASSWGTSGTYEQYF TGTGCCAGCAGCTGGGGGACTAGCGGGACCTACGAGCAGTACTTC
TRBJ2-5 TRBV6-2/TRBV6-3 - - CASSQQETQYF TGTGCCAGCAGTCAACAAGAGACCCAGTACTTC
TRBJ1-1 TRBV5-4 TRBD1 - CASSRDSPGEAFF TGTGCCAGCAGCCGGGACAGCCCCGGGGAAGCTTTCTTT